The T cell receptor (beta chain) under discussion was sequenced for a study of early T cells in non-severe SARS-CoV-2 infection. CDR3 length: 16 residues. Between the trimmed V and J ends, which lost 5 bases and 0 bases, there was a span of 13 bases. Germline loops: CDR1 KGHSH, CDR2 LQKENI. This clonotype was seen many times. Individual cDNA molecules each received unique molecular identifiers attached to them. TCRdb recomputed calls from the 5' RACE reads with MiXCR, one row per CDR3 protein. The sample has approximately 39,000 distinct CDR3 sequences, over 3.5% seen once. The clonotype comes from an adult who was a healthcare worker with PCR-confirmed SARS-CoV-2 infection or an uninfected control (not recorded which). The source material was whole blood. The V call is TRBV18, the J call TRBJ2-2; D is unclear. In DNA, the CDR3 is TGTGCCAGCTCAAGTGCCCGGGCTTCGAACACCGGGGAGCTGTTTTTT. It codes for CASSSARASNTGELFF.